This section outlines one T cell receptor beta chain sequence together with its context. The sample holds a few counts of this clone. It has no known antigen specificity. No base quality information exists; no much larger clone differs at one position. The library was made by the immunoSEQ multiplex PCR assay. To provide template for TCR sequencing, every sample had RNA extracted and reverse transcribed into cDNA. First-strand cDNA was synthesized using SuperScript III with a 2:1 mix of oligo-dT and random hexamers. A synthetic immune receptor repertoire was used to measure amplification bias, and any remaining bias was corrected computationally. Regarding the original processing steps: Raw reads were preprocessed to remove errors, and CDR3 was defined according to IMGT conventions as the region from the conserved cysteine to phenylalanine. Clonality was computed by normalizing Shannon entropy by log2 of the number of productive unique TCRs and subtracting the result from 1. Scalp TCRbeta sequences were cross-referenced with sorted blood CD4 and CD8 repertoires so that the CD4 or CD8 identity of scalp clones could be inferred. TCRdb provides this immuneACCESS table in a form limited to in-frame rearrangements. Some clones are lacking; in checked studies, under half of them reflect an unresolved V gene, and why the rest are absent is not known. The DNA was the basis for D and trimming; V, J and clone size are from that table. In all, the sample holds just over 150,000 clones, and approximately 65% of those were seen once. 0.7% to 1% of the sample comes from the top ten.

CDR1 and CDR2 were assigned from the germline V gene (reference sequence) as GTSNPN and SVGIG. The CDR3 sequence holds 12 residues, the cysteine and phenylalanine included. The read is trimmed to its CDR3 DNA, 36 bases read in frame from base 1. For this chain, trimming is 5 bases at the V end and 9 bases at the J end, and the number of junction bases without a gene match is 6. What this sample's time point label stands for: around 4 weeks on oral tofacitinib. The sample's treatment or condition label, decoded: oral pan-JAK inhibitor, 5-10 mg twice daily. Lesional scalp punch biopsies and peripheral blood were collected from alopecia areata patients. After PBMCs were isolated by density centrifugation and stained for CD3, CD4 and CD8, a FACSAria was used to sort CD4+ and CD8+ T cells. The data were obtained in a study of CD8+ T cells in alopecia areata (dated by TCRdb to between 2018 and 2020). Regarding the study in general: The treated patients, all with moderate-to-severe alopecia areata, were enrolled in an open-label pilot trial of oral tofacitinib given at 5 to 10 mg twice daily. immunoSEQ multiplex PCR using 35 Vbeta forward primers and 13 Jbeta reverse primers was used to amplify TCRbeta CDR3 regions. Biopsies were taken from tofacitinib-treated patients at baseline and again at 4 and 24 weeks into treatment, and several of those patients also had a later scalp biopsy. Scalp tissue and sorted CD4+ and CD8+ peripheral blood T cells from patchy and totalis/universalis alopecia areata patients and from healthy controls were covered by human TCRbeta sequencing. RNA was extracted with the PAXgene miRNA kit for fixed scalp, the miRNeasy kit for PBMCs, and the RNeasy kit for mouse skin. Patients received tofacitinib for 6 to 18 months and were then followed off drug for 6 months to check for delayed response and recurrence. To study T cell clonal expansion in alopecia areata, the researchers applied high-throughput TCRbeta sequencing to both the C3H/HeJ mouse model and human patients. In treated patients, disease severity was measured using the SALT score, which gives the percentage of scalp surface area affected. Scalp clonality was compared across normal scalp (n=4), patchy alopecia areata scalp (n=8), and alopecia totalis/universalis scalp (n=8). Study-level results and caveats: Unlike mouse skin, where gammadelta T cells dominate, normal human skin contains resident alphabeta T cells that get sequenced too, which complicates analysis of the scalp TCR repertoire. Shared TCR sequences between patients were less evident than in mice, which may be partly attributable to HLA diversity in the patient population. Lesional scalp, especially in alopecia totalis/universalis, showed higher clonality and more expanded CD8+ clones than normal scalp, suggesting antigenic drive. Tofacitinib significantly lowered scalp clonality and the number of expanded CD8+ clones among the top 100 scalp clones. Because the treated cohort was small and had just a single nonresponder, larger studies are needed to establish links between baseline CD8+ expansion and response. During tofacitinib treatment, many expanded lesional clones remained in scalp and blood, and this persistence may partly explain relapse after treatment is stopped.

Sequencing was performed on CD4+ T cells sorted from blood, taken at week 4, from a patient treated with tofacitinib. The V gene is TRBV30 and the J gene is TRBJ2-1, and 8 junction bases match TRBD2. This sequence originates from a human donor with alopecia areata. CDR3 region: CAWWSGGGEQFF. The sequenced DNA is TGTGCCTGGTGGAGCGGGGGCGGTGAGCAGTTCTTC.